The 30 T cell receptor beta chains listed next were all sequenced from one sample in a study of identifying expanded T cells in peripheral blood. Profiled with immunoSEQ multiplex PCR; TCRdb holds only in-frame clones, not every one. This table has roughly 92,000 clones, more than 70% appearing once. The specimen sequenced was blood. Receptors were obtained from a person aged 18 to 75 in good health.

V and J are TRBV7-2 and TRBJ1-1; a weak D match, TRBD1 (5 bases). The CDR3 sequence is 14 residues long. V lost 2 bases, J lost 3 bases, and 10 bases lay in between. Looked up from germline, CDR1 is SGHTA and CDR2 is FQGNSA. CDR3 sequence reads: CASSLRQGDTEAFF. The CDR3 DNA reads TGTGCCAGCAGCTTAAGGCAGGGTGACACTGAAGCTTTCTTT. The full variable domain, in which reference TRBV7-2 and TRBJ1-1 provide the parts outside the CDR3, is GAGVSQSPSNKVTEKGKDVELRCDPISGHTALYWYRQSLGQGLEFLIYFQGNSAPDKSGLPSDRFSAERTGGSVSTLTIQRTQQEDSAVYLCASSLRQGDTEAFFGQGTRLTVV.

The chain carries TRBV7-8 and TRBJ1-5; D might be TRBD1 (5 bases). V was trimmed by 1 base and J by 3 bases, leaving 7 bases between them. Germline-derived CDR1 and CDR2 are SGHVS and FQNEAQ. The CDR3 runs 14 residues. As DNA, the CDR3 is TGTGCCAGCAGCTTAGGGGACCCCAATCAGCCCCAGCATTTT. Amino acids: CASSLGDPNQPQHF.

This clone showed up just once. The rearrangement uses TRBV7-2 and TRBJ1-2, with D tentatively TRBD1 (5 bases). Germline-derived CDR1 and CDR2 are SGHTA and FQGNSA. CDR3 length equals 14 residues. With 6 bases removed from V and 8 bases from J, the gap between germline ends came to 19 bases. The CDR3 DNA reads as TGTGCCAGCAGTTCGAACGGCTACAGGTTGGGCTACACCTTC. It encodes CASSSNGYRLGYTF.

The rearrangement uses TRBV14 and TRBJ2-7, with 7 nucleotides matching TRBD2. Germline CDR1 SGHDN, CDR2 FVKESK. Trimming took 0 bases from V and 2 from J; bases not matched to a gene: 7. There are 16 residues in the CDR3. The CDR3 spells CASSQESSGVPYEQYF. In DNA, the CDR3 is TGTGCCAGCAGCCAAGAGTCCAGCGGGGTGCCCTACGAGCAGTACTTC.

Only one count was recorded for this clone. This chain links TRBV10-1 with TRBJ1-2, with 7 bases matching TRBD1. This CDR3 contains 16 residues. Trimming at V came to 0 bases and at J to 6 bases, leaving 10 bases not matched to a gene. Looked up from germline, CDR1 is WNHNN and CDR2 is SYGVQD (reference sequence). The DNA for the CDR3 is TGCGCCAGCAGTGAGTCCTCGGCAGGGGGATCTCATGGCTACACCTTC. It specifies CASSESSAGGSHGYTF.

CDR3 sequence: CASSPQEPFNEKLFF. DNA of the CDR3: TGTGCCAGCTCACCACAGGAACCATTTAATGAAAAACTGTTTTTT. The chain combines TRBV18 with TRBJ1-4, with unresolved D. CDR1 and CDR2 from the germline V gene are KGHSH and LQKENI. With 1 base removed from V and 4 bases from J, the gap between germline ends came to 10 bases. The CDR3 covers 15 residues.

The rearrangement uses TRBV19 and TRBJ1-2; D gene uncertain. Trimming removed 4 bases at V and 14 bases at J, with 17 bases between. This CDR3 contains 12 residues. CDR1 LNHDA and CDR2 SQIVND come from the germline V gene (reference sequence). CDR3 DNA sequence: TGTGCCAGTAGTACGTATAGGGCCCTTCCGACCTTC. Translated: CASSTYRALPTF.

The genes are TRBV25-1 and TRBJ2-7, with D perhaps TRBD1 (6 bases). Germline CDR1 reads MGHDK; CDR2 reads SYGVNS. V was pared by 10 bases and J by 1 base, with 17 bases between. CDR3 length equals 14 residues. The DNA for the CDR3 is TGTGCCATCCCAAAAGACAGGTCTTCCTACGAGCAGTACTTC. The encoded protein is CAIPKDRSSYEQYF.

The J gene is TRBJ2-1, the V gene TRBV7-9; possible D gene TRBD1, 6 bases. The CDR3 length is 15 residues. The germline V gene has CDR1 SEHNR and CDR2 FQNEAQ (reference sequence). V shed 0 bases and J shed 9 bases, with 15 bases lying between them. The chain's CDR3 is CASSLAGAPRGEQFF. CDR3 sequence (DNA): TGTGCCAGCAGCTTAGCGGGGGCCCCGAGAGGTGAGCAGTTCTTC.

The V and J genes are TRBV5-1 and TRBJ2-6, with a tentative D call TRBD2 (5 bases). Trimming cost V 0 bases and J 1 base, with 11 bases left between them. The length of the CDR3 is 17 residues. Germline CDR1 and CDR2: SGHRS and YFSETQ. The CDR3 nucleotides read TGCGCCAGCAGCTTGGCAATAGGGAGTTCTGGGGCCAACGTCCTGACTTTC. Encoded protein: CASSLAIGSSGANVLTF.

The rearrangement links TRBV2 to TRBJ2-3; TRBD2 matches 8 bases. J gave up 1 base and V 1 base, and 1 base lay outside the gene matches. Per the germline V gene, CDR1 is SNHLY and CDR2 is FYNNEI. The CDR3 runs to 15 residues. The CDR3 sequence is CASSEGRGGTDTQYF. CDR3 nucleotide sequence: TGTGCCAGCAGTGAAGGGCGGGGGGGCACAGATACGCAGTATTTT.

This clone was picked up one time. V and J are TRBV9 and TRBJ2-5, with 7 bases lining up with TRBD2. J lost 5 bases, V lost 0 bases, and 7 bases had no gene match. The CDR3 spans 15 residues. The V gene's germline CDR1 is SGDLS and CDR2 YYNGEE. For the CDR3, the DNA is TGTGCCAGCAGCGTAGACGGGGAGGGGCAGGAGACCCAGTACTTC. Translated, it gives CASSVDGEGQETQYF.

The chain has TRBV5-6 and TRBJ2-1, with D uncertain. Trimming pared 5 bases from V and 3 bases from J, leaving 9 bases between. Germline-derived CDR1 and CDR2 are SGHDT and YYEEEE. The CDR3 consists of 13 residues. The CDR3 loop is CASRRTLYNEQFF. As DNA, the CDR3 is TGTGCCAGCAGACGGACCCTCTACAATGAGCAGTTCTTC.

This clone was recorded a few times. V gene TRBV27 combines with J gene TRBJ2-5; no reliable D call. CDR3 length: 13 amino acids. V lost 5 bases and J lost 5, with 12 bases in between. CDR1 MNHEY and CDR2 SMNVEV come from the germline V gene (reference sequence). CDR3 in amino acids: CASSPSQRETQYF. The DNA of the CDR3 is TGTGCCAGCAGTCCCTCACAACGGGAGACCCAGTACTTC.

The chain has TRBV7-9 and TRBJ2-7; 7 bases match TRBD2. Trimming cost V 1 base and J 0 bases; bases outside gene matches: 6. Per germline, CDR1 SEHNR and CDR2 FQNEAQ (reference sequence). The CDR3 runs 16 residues. CDR3 DNA: TGTGCCAGCAGCTTAGGCGGGGGAAGAAGCTCCTACGAGCAGTACTTC. Translating gives CASSLGGGRSSYEQYF.

A remark on this clone: Mismatch with germline at one junction end may stem from a read error. J is TRBJ2-7 and V is TRBV5-4; D remains unclear. In germline, CDR1 is SGHNT, CDR2 YYREEE (reference sequence). The CDR3 consists of 13 residues. In DNA form, the CDR3 reads TGTGCCAGCAGGTTGGGCGGCAGGCACGAGCAGTACTTC. Protein: CASRLGGRHEQYF.

J is TRBJ2-7 and V is TRBV25-1; D gene uncertain. The germline gives CDR1 MGHDK, CDR2 SYGVNS. CDR3 length: 14 amino acids. Trimming removed 2 bases at V and 1 base at J, with 9 bases between. The CDR3 sequence is CASSEHDTSYEQYF. The CDR3 nucleotides are TGTGCCAGCAGTGAACATGACACGTCCTACGAGCAGTACTTC.

The chain employs TRBV19 and TRBJ1-5, with D tentatively TRBD1 (5 bases). V was cut by 6 bases and J by 4 bases, with 16 bases left in between. The CDR3 is 15 residues long. CDR1 is LNHDA, CDR2 SQIVND, per germline (reference sequence). The CDR3: CASSQGTAVNQPQHF. Written as DNA, the CDR3 is TGTGCCAGTAGCCAAGGGACGGCGGTTAATCAGCCCCAGCATTTT.

J is TRBJ1-6 and V is TRBV5-1; no clear D gene. Germline CDR1 SGHRS, CDR2 YFSETQ. This CDR3 spans 16 amino acids. V was clipped by 0 bases and J by 0 bases, with 7 bases between them. Here the CDR3 DNA reads TGCGCCAGCAGCTTGGCGGGGAGCTCCTATAATTCACCCCTCCACTTT. Translation gives CASSLAGSSYNSPLHF. Full variable domain (remainder filled in from reference TRBV5-1 and TRBJ1-6): KAGVTQTPRYLIKTRGQQVTLSCSPISGHRSVSWYQQTPGQGLQFLFEYFSETQRNKGNFPGRFSGRQFSNSRSEMNVSTLELGDSALYLCASSLAGSSYNSPLHFGNGTRLTVT.

This chain uses TRBV5-6 with TRBJ1-5; 7 bases map to TRBD1. CDR1 and CDR2 (germline): SGHDT, YYEEEE. CDR3 size: 15 residues. Trimming took 1 base from V and 11 from J; bases not matched to a gene: 12. CDR3 protein: CASSLYTGAPKAQHF. The CDR3, as DNA: TGTGCCAGCAGCTTGTATACAGGGGCTCCGAAGGCCCAGCATTTT.

This clone has a single count. The chain recombines TRBV7-2 with TRBJ1-1; D uncertain. Looked up from germline, CDR1 is SGHTA and CDR2 is FQGNSA. This CDR3 spans 13 amino acids. The V end lost 2 bases, the J end lost 4 bases, and 8 bases lay between the germline ends. The CDR3 spells CASSLNPGTEAFF. Here the CDR3 DNA reads TGTGCCAGCAGCTTAAACCCAGGCACTGAAGCTTTCTTT. The full variable domain, rest sourced from reference TRBV7-2 and TRBJ1-1, is GAGVSQSPSNKVTEKGKDVELRCDPISGHTALYWYRQSLGQGLEFLIYFQGNSAPDKSGLPSDRFSAERTGGSVSTLTIQRTQQEDSAVYLCASSLNPGTEAFFGQGTRLTVV.

This chain joins TRBV4-2 and TRBJ2-1; 12 bases agree with TRBD2. The V segment lost 4 bases and the J segment 9 bases; nucleotides outside the gene matches: 10. The length of the CDR3 is 16 residues. Germline assignment: CDR1 LGHNA and CDR2 YNFKEQ. Written as DNA, the CDR3 is TGTGCCAGCAGCCCGTACGGGGCTAGCGGGGGGGGTGAGCAGTTCTTC. It codes for CASSPYGASGGGEQFF.

V gene TRBV6-6 combines with J gene TRBJ2-3; D is unresolved. Trimming cost V 6 bases and J 5 bases, with 9 bases left between them. The CDR3 is made up of 12 amino acids. Per germline, CDR1 MNHNY and CDR2 SVGAGI (reference sequence). The CDR3: CASSPNGDTQYF. CDR3 coding DNA: TGTGCCAGCAGCCCAAACGGAGATACGCAGTATTTT.

The rearrangement uses TRBV4-3 and TRBJ2-7; D is perhaps TRBD1 (6 bases). Per the germline V gene, CDR1 is LGHNA and CDR2 is YSLEER. The CDR3 consists of 16 residues. V was clipped by 2 bases and J by 0 bases, with 14 bases between them. CDR3 nucleotide sequence: TGCGCCAGCAGCCAACGCATCGGGACACCCTCCTACGAGCAGTACTTC. Its translation is CASSQRIGTPSYEQYF.

V gene TRBV30 combines with J gene TRBJ2-3; 11 bases map to TRBD2. The V segment lost 3 bases and the J segment 4 bases; nucleotides outside the gene matches: 15. This CDR3 has 18 residues. The germline CDR1 and CDR2 sequences are GTSNPN and SVGIG (reference sequence). The CDR3 bases are TGTGCCTGGAGGGATAGCGGGGGGGCAAAATATTGGTCAGATACGCAGTATTTT. Translating it yields CAWRDSGGAKYWSDTQYF.

The chain uses TRBV4-1 and TRBJ2-5; D unclear. The V and J ends lost 1 base and 5 bases respectively, with 8 bases between them. Germline V gene sequence: CDR1 MGHRA, CDR2 YSYEKL. The CDR3 runs 13 residues. The CDR3 reads CASSQAHWETQYF. The CDR3 coding sequence is TGCGCCAGCAGCCAAGCCCACTGGGAGACCCAGTACTTC.

V is TRBV7-9 and J is TRBJ1-4; D call uncertain. This CDR3 has 12 residues. Germline V gives CDR1 SEHNR, CDR2 FQNEAQ (reference sequence). Trimming took off 2 bases at V and 8 bases at J, with 6 bases between the two ends. CDR3 bases: TGTGCCAGCAGCTTATCTGACGAAAAACTGTTTTTT. Its translation is CASSLSDEKLFF.

This clone was detected only a few times. The chain is built from TRBV7-2 and TRBJ1-1; D remains ambiguous. The CDR3 totals 15 residues. CDR1 SGHTA and CDR2 FQGNSA come from the germline V gene. V lost 3 bases, J lost 0 bases, and 11 bases lay in between. CDR3 sequence: CASSFGPRLNTEAFF. The CDR3 region has the DNA TGTGCCAGCAGCTTCGGTCCTCGCCTGAACACTGAAGCTTTCTTT.

Details on this clone: This sample also contains other DNA sequences that code for the same CDR3. The chain is built from TRBV7-2 and TRBJ1-3; D is undetermined. Germline V CDR1 and CDR2: SGHTA, FQGNSA. The CDR3 loop spans 13 amino acids. V lost 5 bases and J 4 bases, leaving 9 bases between the germline ends. As DNA, the CDR3 is TGTGCCAGCAGCCTCGGAGGGGGAAACACCATATATTTT. Translated, it gives CASSLGGGNTIYF.

This clone was observed once. The chain joins TRBV5-1 to TRBJ2-2, with 10 bases identical to TRBD1. CDR3 length: 15 amino acids. Germline CDR1 is SGHRS and CDR2 is YFSETQ. Germline trimming cut 4 bases from V and 7 bases from J; bases unmatched to any gene: 7. CDR3 sequence (DNA): TGCGCCAGCAGCCTAGGGACAGGGGCCAGCGGGGAGCTGTTTTTT. As protein: CASSLGTGASGELFF.